This is a list of T cell receptor beta chains from one sample in a study of monozygotic twins with inflammatory bowel disease. TCRdb re-called the 5' RACE reads and catalogs CDR3 proteins one per entry, DNA excluded. This sample's table has a few hundred thousand distinct CDR3 sequences. The sample was blood. The receptors shown here come from a human donor with ulcerative colitis or Crohn's disease, or a healthy co-twin of an affected twin (not recorded which). The CDR3 runs from the conserved cysteine through the conserved F or W. A row's size may be missing; if present it is once, few, many or a size class.

j_call | v_call | clone_size | cdr3_aa
TRBJ1-1 | TRBV24-1 | NA | CATSDSYMGPNTEAFF
TRBJ1-2 | TRBV27 | NA | CASSKTIGTGGAGGYTF
TRBJ1-1 | TRBV7-2 | NA | CASSLGGTQNIEAFF
TRBJ2-2 | TRBV19 | NA | CASSMAAGGPGIGELFF
TRBJ2-1 | TRBV30 | NA | CAWSVGAADEQFF
TRBJ2-7 | TRBV6-6 | NA | CASSARQGVYF
TRBJ2-3 | TRBV12-3/TRBV12-4 | NA | CASSPERGSTDTQYF
TRBJ2-1 | TRBV12-3/TRBV12-4 | NA | CASSLIAGVDNEQFF
TRBJ1-2 | TRBV4-2 | NA | CASSQGDGYTF
TRBJ2-7 | TRBV11-2 | NA | CASSEGLAGAYEQYF
TRBJ1-6 | TRBV4-2 | NA | CASSLDAGASRALHF
TRBJ1-1 | TRBV10-3 | medium-sized | CAISEGPGVNTEAFF
TRBJ1-2 | TRBV7-2 | NA | CASSLARGASYTF
TRBJ2-3 | TRBV9 | NA | CASSVTGPSLSDTQYF
TRBJ1-2 | TRBV10-3 | NA | CALRQEANYGYTF
TRBJ2-6 | TRBV12-3/TRBV12-4 | NA | CASTLHQSGANVLTF
TRBJ1-6 | TRBV20-1 | NA | CSARDTPDRNSPLHF
TRBJ2-7 | TRBV3-1 | NA | CASSQEDRGVYEQYF
TRBJ2-1 | TRBV7-2 | NA | CASSLGWLRAGGEQFF
TRBJ2-5 | TRBV20-1 | NA | CSARGLLARWETQYF
TRBJ1-6 | TRBV5-1 | NA | CASSSGVNSPLHF
TRBJ1-1 | TRBV18 | NA | CASSSGTGAEAFF